The next 19 T cell receptor beta chains were all read from a single sample in a study of control samples from healthy donors and cancer patients (dated by TCRdb to about 2020). The library was generated by the immunoSEQ multiplex PCR assay. TCRdb took this table from immuneACCESS and kept in-frame rearrangements with V and J called. Such tables lack part of the clones; where checked against another copy, unresolved V genes explain under half of the gap, and the rest is unexplained. The table for this sample lists about 45,000 clones; approximately 90% of them were counted only once. Clones ranked in the top ten supply about a fifth of the sample. The source material was PBMCs. The origin of the receptors is a woman aged 40 to 50 with head and neck cancer.

V and J are TRBV5-8 and TRBJ1-2, with D hard to call. The CDR3 contains 12 residues. Germline V lookup: CDR1 SGHTS, CDR2 YDEGEE. V shed 4 bases and J shed 3 bases, with 7 bases lying between them. CDR3: CASSLGYYGYTF. Here the CDR3 DNA reads TGTGCCAGCAGCCTGGGATACTATGGCTACACCTTC.

The chain carries TRBV7-9 and TRBJ1-5; D is possibly TRBD1 (5 bases). There are 15 residues in the CDR3. V shed 4 bases and J shed 11 bases, with 21 bases lying between them. The germline gives CDR1 SEHNR, CDR2 FQNEAQ (reference sequence). CDR3 amino acids: CASSSGPRGGGSQHF. CDR3 coding DNA: TGTGCCAGCAGCTCCGGGCCTAGGGGCGGAGGGTCCCAGCATTTT. Looking up the rest from reference TRBV7-9 and TRBJ1-5 gives the full variable domain: DTGVSQNPRHKITKRGQNVTFRCDPISEHNRLYWYRQTLGQGPEFLTYFQNEAQLEKSRLLSDRFSAERPKGSFSTLEIQRTEQGDSAMYLCASSSGPRGGGSQHFGDGTRLSIL.

This clone occurred once. V gene TRBV7-8 combines with J gene TRBJ2-1; D might be TRBD1 (6 bases). Deletions cut 1 base from V and 7 bases from J, with 20 bases between. This CDR3 region has 17 residues. Germline values: CDR1 SGHVS, CDR2 FQNEAQ. The CDR3 region is CASSLGVTGRIRNEQFF. As DNA, the CDR3 is TGTGCCAGCAGCTTAGGAGTAACAGGGAGAATTCGGAATGAGCAGTTCTTC.

The CDR3 DNA follows: TGTGCCAGCAGCGTAGGAGGGGAAGAGACCCAGTACTTC. This gives the protein CASSVGGEETQYF. J is TRBJ2-5 and V is TRBV9, with D perhaps matching TRBD1 or TRBD2 (5 bases each). The CDR3 sequence is 13 residues long. The V end was cut by 0 bases, the J end by 3 bases, with 6 bases between. Germline lookup yields CDR1 SGDLS and CDR2 YYNGEE.

The V call is TRBV7-2, the J call TRBJ1-2, with a tentative D call TRBD1 (5 bases). Germline V CDR1 and CDR2: SGHTA, FQGNSA. V gave up 4 bases and J gave up 9 bases, with 12 bases separating them. The CDR3 loop spans 12 amino acids. Here the CDR3 reads CASSSPGRRYTF. The CDR3 DNA follows: TGTGCCAGCAGCTCCCCGGGGCGCCGCTACACCTTC.

This chain connects TRBV27 to TRBJ1-5; 8 positions agree with TRBD1. J lost 2 bases, V lost 4 bases, and 4 bases had no gene match. Germline V gene data show CDR1 as MNHEY and CDR2 as SMNVEV (reference sequence). The CDR3 loop spans 15 amino acids. CDR3 coding DNA: TGTGCCAGCAGTTCCCAGGGGGCTGGCAATCAGCCCCAGCATTTT. Protein sequence: CASSSQGAGNQPQHF.

The chain recombines TRBV30 with TRBJ1-1; D gene ambiguous. The germline CDR1 and CDR2 sequences are GTSNPN and SVGIG (reference sequence). The CDR3 is made up of 16 amino acids. Trimming shortened V by 5 bases and J by 1 base, and 20 bases separated the two germline ends. The CDR3 here is CAWVQKSSFSNTEAFF. CDR3 coding DNA: TGTGCCTGGGTCCAGAAGAGTAGCTTTTCGAACACTGAAGCTTTCTTT. Using reference TRBV30 and TRBJ1-1 for the parts outside the CDR3, the full variable domain is SQTIHQWPATLVQPVGSPLSLECTVEGTSNPNLYWYRQAAGRGLQLLFYSVGIGQISSEVPQNLSASRPQDRQFILSSKKLLLSDSGFYLCAWVQKSSFSNTEAFFGQGTRLTVV.

The genes are TRBV7-8 and TRBJ1-5; no reliable D call. Trimming took off 1 base at V and 8 bases at J, with 15 bases between the two ends. CDR3 length: 15 amino acids. Germline V gene data show CDR1 as SGHVS and CDR2 as FQNEAQ. In DNA form, the CDR3 reads TGTGCCAGCAGCTTAGTTACGGGGAAACGGGAGCCCCAGCATTTT. This encodes CASSLVTGKREPQHF.

V gene TRBV6-4 combines with J gene TRBJ1-5; the D is unclear. The CDR3 contains 13 residues. The V gene's germline CDR1 is MRHNA and CDR2 SNTAGT. The V and J ends lost 3 bases and 3 bases respectively, with 6 bases between them. The CDR3 sequence is CASSEQPNQPQHF. The CDR3 DNA follows: TGTGCCAGCAGTGAACAGCCCAATCAGCCCCAGCATTTT.

The CDR3 loop is CASSLGRMETQYF. Here the CDR3 DNA reads TGTGCCAGCAGCTTAGGCCGAATGGAGACCCAGTACTTC. The gene calls are TRBV13 and TRBJ2-5; no firm D call. V was shortened by 0 bases and J by 5 bases, with 7 bases between the two germline ends. Germline CDR1 PRHDT, CDR2 FYEKMQ (reference sequence). This CDR3 is built from 13 residues.

V gene TRBV21-1 combines with J gene TRBJ2-1. TRBV21-1 is a pseudogene. This CDR3 contains 16 residues. The CDR3 region has the DNA TGTGCCAGCAGCAAAGCTGGCAGTGTAGACTACAATGAGCAGTTCTTC. This codes for CASSKAGSVDYNEQFF.

The DNA of the CDR3 is TGTGCCAGCAGCGGTGGACTAGCGGGAGGACCCTACGAGCAGTACTTC. It translates to CASSGGLAGGPYEQYF. The rearrangement joins TRBV13 to TRBJ2-7, with TRBD2 matching over 14 bases. Germline CDR1 PRHDT, CDR2 FYEKMQ (reference sequence). This CDR3 spans 16 amino acids. Trimming took 5 bases from V and 2 from J; bases not matched to a gene: 5.

A single count supports this clone. The gene calls are TRBV6-5 and TRBJ1-4, with D maybe TRBD1 (6 bases). CDR1 and CDR2 from the germline V gene are MNHEY and SVGAGI. There are 14 residues in the CDR3. Trimming left V 8 bases short and J 5 bases short, with 15 bases between. The CDR3 here is CASGPGGWNEKLFF. The CDR3 DNA sequence: TGTGCCAGCGGACCGGGGGGCTGGAATGAAAAACTGTTTTTT.

The V and J genes are TRBV11-3 and TRBJ2-1; no reliable D call. The V end lost 1 base, the J end lost 6 bases, and 4 bases lay between the germline ends. In germline, CDR1 is SGHNT, CDR2 YENEEA. This CDR3 spans 12 amino acids. The DNA of the CDR3 is TGTGCCAGCAGCTTAGGAGTCAATGAGCAGTTCTTC. Protein: CASSLGVNEQFF.

The J gene is TRBJ1-6, the V gene TRBV5-4; TRBD1 agrees at 8 bases. Germline V CDR1 and CDR2: SGHNT, YYREEE (reference sequence). V shed 2 bases, J shed 12 bases, and the junction held 10 bases outside the gene matches. This CDR3 contains 15 residues. CDR3 amino acids: CASSFTAGGRGPLHF. The CDR3 nucleotides are TGTGCCAGCAGCTTTACGGCAGGGGGCCGGGGACCCCTCCACTTT.

V is TRBV4-1 and J is TRBJ1-2, with 11 bases lining up with TRBD1. CDR1 and CDR2 (germline): MGHRA, YSYEKL. CDR3 length equals 19 residues. The J segment lost 2 bases and the V segment lost 0 bases, leaving 11 bases of the junction unmatched. This chain's CDR3 is CASSQEGGGQGAINYGYTF. In DNA form, the CDR3 reads TGCGCCAGCAGCCAAGAGGGAGGCGGACAGGGGGCGATAAACTATGGCTACACCTTC.

This clone was seen only a few times. V is TRBV16 and J is TRBJ2-7; D call uncertain. Trimming shortened V by 0 bases and J by 2 bases, and 5 bases separated the two germline ends. The CDR3 totals 13 residues. Germline V lookup: CDR1 KGHSY, CDR2 FQNENV. CDR3 amino acids: CASSQSVAYEQYF. CDR3 nucleotides: TGTGCCAGCAGCCAATCCGTTGCCTACGAGCAGTACTTC.

The rearrangement joins TRBV7-9 to TRBJ1-5; TRBD1 might be the D (6 bases). The V gene lost 0 bases and the J gene lost 2 bases, with 11 bases spanning the gap. This CDR3 region has 16 residues. The germline gives CDR1 SEHNR, CDR2 FQNEAQ (reference sequence). CDR3: CASSLARQERNQPQHF. The CDR3 nucleotides are TGTGCCAGCAGCTTAGCGCGACAGGAACGCAATCAGCCCCAGCATTTT.

In this sample, this clone turned up once. The J gene is TRBJ1-1, the V gene TRBV18, with D perhaps TRBD1 (6 bases). The CDR3 is 16 amino acids. Germline assignment: CDR1 KGHSH and CDR2 LQKENI. Trimming took off 3 bases at V and 0 bases at J, with 14 bases between the two ends. The CDR3 DNA is TGTGCCAGCTCACCTAAGTTACAGGGAATGAACACTGAAGCTTTCTTT. Translated, it gives CASSPKLQGMNTEAFF.